These T cell receptor beta chains were read from a single sample in a study of long-term antiretroviral therapy in people with HIV. Assay: immunoSEQ multiplex PCR; the TCRdb copy retains only in-frame clones and omits some. The sample carries roughly 25,000 clones, approximately 80% recorded once. The sequenced sample was unsorted PBMCs, obtained 1.1 years before starting antiretroviral therapy. These receptors all come from a woman aged 30 to 39 with HIV. Each CDR3 is given with its conserved first and last residue.

j_call: TRBJ2-7; v_call: TRBV5-4; cdr3_aa: CASSLSSSGEPLAYEQYF
j_call: TRBJ1-1; v_call: TRBV9; cdr3_aa: CASSVETGRAFF
j_call: TRBJ2-7; v_call: TRBV5-1; cdr3_aa: CASSLESEQYF
j_call: TRBJ1-4; v_call: TRBV6-1; cdr3_aa: CASSERGEKLFF
j_call: TRBJ2-3; v_call: TRBV4-2; cdr3_aa: CASSQRSLATGSTDTQYF
j_call: TRBJ1-2; v_call: TRBV6-6; cdr3_aa: CASSSGTIGSYTF
j_call: TRBJ2-1; v_call: TRBV2; cdr3_aa: CAIPLGDRVRDEQFF
j_call: TRBJ1-3; v_call: TRBV29-1; cdr3_aa: CSVTGQLGNTIYF
j_call: TRBJ1-6; v_call: TRBV18; cdr3_aa: CASSPAGSPLHF
j_call: TRBJ1-2; v_call: TRBV2; cdr3_aa: CASTSNGIQGRGTF
j_call: TRBJ1-1; v_call: TRBV5-1; cdr3_aa: CASRTYRDGTEAFF
j_call: TRBJ2-2; v_call: TRBV19; cdr3_aa: CASSIGVRPNTGELFF
j_call: TRBJ2-5; v_call: TRBV15; cdr3_aa: CATSPPNTQYF
j_call: TRBJ1-1; v_call: TRBV9; cdr3_aa: CASSVEWDRGQNTEAFF
j_call: TRBJ1-2; v_call: TRBV5-6; cdr3_aa: CASSSYTGTYGYTF
j_call: TRBJ1-2; v_call: TRBV5-1; cdr3_aa: CASSPRDSVGYTF
j_call: TRBJ2-1; v_call: TRBV27; cdr3_aa: CASSFTKIHEQFF
j_call: TRBJ1-1; v_call: TRBV19; cdr3_aa: CASRHLPGPEAFF
j_call: TRBJ1-6; v_call: TRBV7-9; cdr3_aa: CASSLGGSPLHF
j_call: TRBJ1-1; v_call: TRBV5-8; cdr3_aa: CASSGGFEAFF
j_call: TRBJ1-1; v_call: TRBV14; cdr3_aa: CASSQVKGSNTEAFF
j_call: TRBJ2-7; v_call: TRBV6-1; cdr3_aa: CASSLAGDYEQYF
j_call: TRBJ1-1; v_call: TRBV10-3; cdr3_aa: CAISGGDTEAFF
j_call: TRBJ2-3; v_call: TRBV19; cdr3_aa: CASSLYLAGGQDTQYF
j_call: TRBJ2-5; v_call: TRBV14; cdr3_aa: CASSQVGYQETQYF
j_call: TRBJ2-2; v_call: TRBV30; cdr3_aa: CAWGSRTGAGGELFF
j_call: TRBJ1-6; v_call: TRBV5-1; cdr3_aa: CASSLTDSDYNSPLHF
j_call: TRBJ1-4; v_call: TRBV29-1; cdr3_aa: CSAGDRGNEKLFF
j_call: TRBJ1-1; v_call: TRBV14; cdr3_aa: CASSYGETEAFF
j_call: TRBJ1-1; v_call: TRBV18; cdr3_aa: CASSRVRATNTEAFF
j_call: TRBJ2-7; v_call: TRBV6-5; cdr3_aa: CASSYMAGPLEQYF
j_call: TRBJ2-5; v_call: TRBV14; cdr3_aa: CASSPTGYIQETQYF
j_call: TRBJ1-2; v_call: TRBV5-6; cdr3_aa: CASSPVLTPHGYTF
j_call: TRBJ1-2; v_call: TRBV29-1; cdr3_aa: CSVDGPGGRVGYTF
j_call: TRBJ1-6; v_call: TRBV6-1; cdr3_aa: CASVRTGKSPLHF
j_call: TRBJ2-3; v_call: TRBV7-3; cdr3_aa: CASSLTGGAGGTQYF
j_call: TRBJ1-1; v_call: TRBV2; cdr3_aa: CASSPDRNLNTEAFF
j_call: TRBJ1-4; v_call: TRBV19; cdr3_aa: CASSIGDRSNEKLFF
j_call: TRBJ1-6; v_call: TRBV10-2; cdr3_aa: CASCTGDHSPLHF
j_call: TRBJ1-3; v_call: TRBV6-1; cdr3_aa: CASSGGDGGNTIYF
j_call: TRBJ2-7; v_call: TRBV28; cdr3_aa: CATLGHDEQYF
j_call: TRBJ2-5; v_call: TRBV7-2; cdr3_aa: CASSLTSGQGETQYF
j_call: TRBJ2-5; v_call: TRBV7-9; cdr3_aa: CASSSFTGGQETQYF
j_call: TRBJ1-4; v_call: TRBV5-1; cdr3_aa: CASSLGGQGREKLFF
j_call: TRBJ2-5; v_call: TRBV13; cdr3_aa: CASSLEVARSETQYF
j_call: TRBJ1-5; v_call: TRBV5-6; cdr3_aa: CASSLWGATNQPQHF
j_call: TRBJ2-5; v_call: TRBV19; cdr3_aa: CASSIGSRGHQETQYF
j_call: TRBJ2-1; v_call: TRBV7-2; cdr3_aa: CASSLWRDSYNEQFF
j_call: TRBJ2-7; v_call: TRBV11-2; cdr3_aa: CASSLVGYEQYF
j_call: TRBJ1-2; v_call: TRBV11-2; cdr3_aa: CASSFLQGRDGYTF
j_call: TRBJ1-4; v_call: TRBV6-5; cdr3_aa: CASSYSSLGLKLFF
j_call: TRBJ2-1; v_call: TRBV7-9; cdr3_aa: CASSYGGAVYNEQFF
j_call: TRBJ2-3; v_call: TRBV4-1; cdr3_aa: CASSQDRETPIRYF
j_call: TRBJ2-1; v_call: TRBV7-9; cdr3_aa: CASSSPSSYNEQFF
j_call: TRBJ1-1; v_call: TRBV28; cdr3_aa: CASSFTATEAFF
j_call: TRBJ2-1; v_call: TRBV6-5; cdr3_aa: CASSRTSDNYNEQFF
j_call: TRBJ2-5; v_call: TRBV6-5; cdr3_aa: CASKLDHHIKETQYF
j_call: TRBJ1-3; v_call: TRBV5-8; cdr3_aa: CASSFWDTIYF
j_call: TRBJ1-2; v_call: TRBV19; cdr3_aa: CASRASGVMSYTF